A single sample gave rise to the 22 T cell receptor beta chains below, sequenced in a study of T-cell memory formation after mild COVID-19. TCRdb re-analysed the 5' RACE reads in MiXCR, keeping a single row per CDR3 protein. The sample holds hundreds of thousands of distinct CDR3 sequences, approximately 20% seen once. The material sequenced was PBMCs or a T cell subset sorted from them (not recorded which). These receptors were collected from an adult woman who had mild COVID-19 (a few samples of this study predate the infection). Cell type and time point are not known.

This clonotype was counted between two and nine times. The chain recombines TRBV7-9 with TRBJ2-3; D gene uncertain. Looked up from germline, CDR1 is SEHNR and CDR2 is FQNEAQ (reference sequence). The V and J ends lost 5 bases and 2 bases respectively, with 14 bases between them. The CDR3 spans 15 residues. In nucleotides, the CDR3 is TGTGCCAGCAGCGACTTGTTGGATTCCACAGATACGCAGTATTTT. This translates into CASSDLLDSTDTQYF.

In its sample, this clonotype was seen a few times. The chain employs TRBV5-1 and TRBJ1-3, with a tentative D call TRBD1 (5 bases). There are 17 residues in the CDR3. Germline V gene sequence: CDR1 SGHRS, CDR2 YFSETQ. V was trimmed by 2 bases and J by 0 bases, leaving 15 bases between them. The CDR3 here is CASSLGASWSSGNTIYF. The CDR3, as DNA: TGCGCCAGCAGCTTAGGGGCCTCCTGGAGCTCTGGAAACACCATATATTTT.

The chain uses TRBV7-8 and TRBJ2-1, with 10 bases identical to TRBD2. V gave up 5 bases and J gave up 0 bases; unmatched junction bases: 13. This CDR3 has 19 residues. Per germline, CDR1 SGHVS and CDR2 FQNEAQ. CDR3 coding DNA: TGTGCCAGCAGCCCCCGGACTAGCGGAGGGCCGAGCTCCTACAATGAGCAGTTCTTC. Encoded protein: CASSPRTSGGPSSYNEQFF.

The chain recombines TRBV2 with TRBJ2-1, with D uncertain. Trimming cost V 5 bases and J 10 bases, with 12 bases left between them. Germline values: CDR1 SNHLY, CDR2 FYNNEI. This CDR3 has 12 residues. CDR3 residues: CASSPMGWEQFF. As DNA, the CDR3 is TGTGCCAGCAGTCCTATGGGGTGGGAGCAGTTCTTC.

This clonotype was seen at least ten times. The chain uses TRBV20-1 and TRBJ1-5, with a weak D call TRBD1 (6 bases). The CDR3 runs 16 residues. Trimming cost V 3 bases and J 0 bases, with 15 bases left between them. Germline lookup yields CDR1 DFQATT and CDR2 SNEGSKA (reference sequence). CDR3 residues: CSARSRGVYSNQPQHF. The CDR3 DNA sequence: TGCAGTGCTAGGTCCAGGGGAGTTTATAGCAATCAGCCCCAGCATTTT.

This clonotype appeared a few times. The rearrangement joins TRBV6-5 to TRBJ2-7; D gene uncertain. The germline gives CDR1 MNHEY, CDR2 SVGAGI. This CDR3 spans 13 amino acids. Trimming pared 6 bases from V and 5 bases from J, leaving 14 bases between. CDR3 amino acids: CASSPANGDEQYF. The CDR3 bases are TGTGCCAGCAGCCCCGCGAATGGAGACGAGCAGTACTTC.

This clonotype showed up just a few times. In DNA, the CDR3 is TGCGCCAGCAGCCAAGAGTCTGGGGGTTCACCCCTCCACTTT. Residues: CASSQESGGSPLHF. This chain joins TRBV4-3 and TRBJ1-6; tentative D call: TRBD1 (5 bases). This CDR3 has 14 residues. CDR1 is LGHNA and CDR2 is YSLEER in the germline V gene. Trimming removed 0 bases at V and 9 bases at J, with 9 bases between.

V and J are TRBV5-1 and TRBJ2-1, with 10 nucleotides matching TRBD2. The ends lost 0 bases at V and 3 bases at J; junction bases unmatched: 3. Germline lookup yields CDR1 SGHRS and CDR2 YFSETQ. The CDR3 consists of 16 residues. The CDR3 loop is CASSLASGSLYNEQFF. The CDR3 DNA sequence: TGCGCCAGCAGCTTGGCTAGCGGGAGTCTCTACAATGAGCAGTTCTTC.

This clonotype occurred many times. The V and J genes are TRBV7-9 and TRBJ2-1, with D uncertain. The CDR3 has 14 amino acids. Per germline, CDR1 SEHNR and CDR2 FQNEAQ (reference sequence). Trimming took 2 bases from V and 4 from J, leaving 9 bases between them. CDR3 loop: CASSLRATYNEQFF. CDR3 in DNA: TGTGCCAGCAGCTTACGAGCGACTTACAATGAGCAGTTCTTC.

At least ten counts were recorded for this clonotype. This chain connects TRBV30 to TRBJ2-6, with D tentatively TRBD1 or TRBD2 (5 bases each). The CDR3 spans 14 residues. V gave up 2 bases and J gave up 3 bases, with 8 bases separating them. Looked up from germline, CDR1 is GTSNPN and CDR2 is SVGIG (reference sequence). In nucleotides, the CDR3 is TGTGCCTGGAGTCGGGACCATGGGGCCAACGTCCTGACTTTC. Translating it yields CAWSRDHGANVLTF.

V and J are TRBV7-7 and TRBJ2-6, with unresolved D. The germline gives CDR1 SSHAT, CDR2 FNYEAQ (reference sequence). V lost 11 bases to trimming and J lost 2 bases, with 10 bases between them. The CDR3 runs 13 residues. The CDR3 sequence: CAVEEAGANVLTF. DNA of the CDR3: TGTGCCGTCGAGGAAGCTGGGGCCAACGTCCTGACTTTC.

J is TRBJ1-1 and V is TRBV7-3, with 9 bases fitting TRBD1. V shed 1 base and J 1 base; nucleotides not matched to a gene: 4. Germline V CDR1 and CDR2: SGHTA, FQGTGA. CDR3 size: 16 residues. The DNA of the CDR3 is TGTGCCAGCAGCTTAAAACAGGGGGCGCGGAACACTGAAGCTTTCTTT. It codes for CASSLKQGARNTEAFF. The variable domain in full, with the rest retrieved from reference TRBV7-3 and TRBJ1-1, is GAGVSQTPSNKVTEKGKYVELRCDPISGHTALYWYRQSLGQGPEFLIYFQGTGAADDSGLPNDRFFAVRPEGSVSTLKIQRTERGDSAVYLCASSLKQGARNTEAFFGQGTRLTVV.

This chain joins TRBV20-1 and TRBJ2-1; 12 bases are shared with TRBD2. The CDR3 runs to 14 residues. Per the germline V gene, CDR1 is DFQATT and CDR2 is SNEGSKA (reference sequence). With 4 bases clipped from V and 12 bases from J, the junction kept 10 bases outside the gene matches. For the CDR3, the DNA is TGCAGTGCTACTAGACTAGCGGGGGATCTAGGGCAGTTCTTC. Protein product: CSATRLAGDLGQFF.

This clonotype was picked up many times. This chain connects TRBV5-1 to TRBJ2-1; D not resolved. Germline loops: CDR1 SGHRS, CDR2 YFSETQ. The V end was cut by 0 bases, the J end by 9 bases, with 13 bases between. The length of the CDR3 is 14 residues. The CDR3 sequence: CASSLAYSETEQFF. For the CDR3, the DNA is TGCGCCAGCAGCTTGGCGTACTCTGAGACTGAGCAGTTCTTC.

J is TRBJ2-5 and V is TRBV12-3 or TRBV12-4; D unresolved. Trimming pared 3 bases from V and 5 bases from J, leaving 10 bases between. The CDR3 loop spans 13 amino acids. Written as DNA, the CDR3 is TGTGCCAGCAGTTTCCTTGGTTTGGAGACCCAGTACTTC. It translates to CASSFLGLETQYF.

The chain combines TRBV6-2 or TRBV6-3 with TRBJ2-5; D call uncertain. The V end lost 10 bases, the J end lost 7 bases, and 13 bases lay between the germline ends. The CDR3 is made up of 11 amino acids. Germline V lookup: CDR1 MNHEY, CDR2 SVGEGT. The CDR3 coding sequence is TGTGCCACCGGCGCTCCGTGGACCCAGTACTTC. Translated, it gives CATGAPWTQYF.

The chain uses TRBV27 and TRBJ2-2; 7 nucleotides agree with TRBD1. Germline CDR1 MNHEY, CDR2 SMNVEV (reference sequence). The CDR3 totals 15 residues. After removal of 6 bases from V and 2 bases from J, the junction contained 6 bases not matched to a gene. CDR3 sequence: CASRRDSRNTGELFF. CDR3 nucleotide sequence: TGTGCCAGCAGGAGGGACAGCCGAAACACCGGGGAGCTGTTTTTT.

This clonotype was observed at least ten times. The genes are TRBV5-1 and TRBJ2-1; 9 positions agree with TRBD2. Trimming removed 1 base from V and 8 bases from J; junction bases left unmatched: 7. Germline assignment: CDR1 SGHRS and CDR2 YFSETQ. The CDR3 is 15 residues long. CDR3 nucleotide sequence: TGCGCCAGCAGCTTGCTGTCTAGCGGGGCAGATGAGCAGTTCTTC. Translated, it gives CASSLLSSGADEQFF.

The CDR3 DNA is TGTGCCAGCAGCTTCGGGACGGCTGAAGCTTTCTTT. Amino acid sequence: CASSFGTAEAFF. V is TRBV11-2 and J is TRBJ1-1; a possible D gene is TRBD1 (5 bases). From germline, CDR1 is SGHAT and CDR2 FQNNGV. V lost 3 bases and J lost 6, with 8 bases in between. The CDR3 length is 12 residues.

This clonotype showed up many times. The rearrangement joins TRBV6-5 to TRBJ1-5; maybe TRBD1 (5 bases). This CDR3 has 14 residues. Trimming stripped 6 bases from V and 6 bases from J, with 15 bases between. Germline V gene lookup returns CDR1 MNHEY and CDR2 SVGAGI. CDR3 in DNA: TGTGCCAGCAGAAGCACAGGTGTGGGTCAGCCCCAGCATTTT. Its translation is CASRSTGVGQPQHF.

The genes are TRBV24-1 and TRBJ1-1; D gene uncertain. Germline V CDR1 and CDR2: KGHDR, SFDVKD. CDR3 length equals 13 residues. The germline V and J ends were trimmed by 4 bases and 4 bases, with 9 bases remaining between them. The CDR3 nucleotides read TGTGCCACCAGTGACCGGGAGGGCACTGAAGCTTTCTTT. This sequence encodes CATSDREGTEAFF.

In this sample, this clonotype turned up a few times. The chain combines TRBV10-3 with TRBJ1-1; D remains unclear. The CDR3 runs to 14 residues. CDR1 and CDR2 (germline): ENHRY, SYGVKD. Deletions cut 4 bases from V and 0 bases from J, with 9 bases between. The CDR3 coding sequence is TGTGCCATCAGTGGGTTGGACTTGAACACTGAAGCTTTCTTT. It is translated as CAISGLDLNTEAFF.